This T cell receptor (beta chain) was sequenced in a study of blood T cell repertoires in COVID-19. Study as a whole: The United States, Italy and Spain provided the acute and convalescent COVID-19 samples. Nucleic acid was either cDNA or gDNA, and it came from T cells, B-cell-depleted T cells, or PBMCs.

Per the original data handling: Amplification with reference gene primers provided the estimates of nucleated cell counts. Clones were read by immunoSEQ multiplex PCR, and TCRdb kept only the in-frame ones, dropping some. V and J calls and clone size follow that table, whereas D and trimming were derived from the DNA. This sample has roughly 30,000 clones; less than 80% occur once, and the top ten carry roughly 21%. The CDR3 runs 15 residues. The V gene lost 3 bases and the J gene lost 6 bases, with 15 bases spanning the gap. The germline CDR1 and CDR2 sequences are MNHEY and SMNVEV (reference sequence).

The clonotype was recovered from a boy aged 2 to 10 with active or convalescent COVID-19. Source material: peripheral blood. The chain carries TRBV27 and TRBJ2-1; weak D call: TRBD1 (6 bases). The CDR3 region has the DNA TGTGCCAGCAGTTTCTTACAGGGACGGGTCAATGAGCAGTTCTTC. This encodes CASSFLQGRVNEQFF.